This T cell receptor delta chain was captured in a study of delta chains in infants with herpesvirus infections. About the study: A Ugandan infant cohort was followed from birth for primary CMV.

This CDR3 spans 14 amino acids. V lost 2 bases, J lost 2 bases, and 15 bases lay in between. Germline CDR1 is TVYSNPD and CDR2 is GDNSRS (reference sequence). TCR cDNA was made from PBMC RNA with gamma- and delta-chain-specific primers. TCRdb redid the clone calls on the RT-PCR reads with CATT. The data contain over a thousand delta-chain clones, approximately 30% of them singletons. To note about this clone: Antigen specificity is unknown.

Study-level points and caveats: The public clonotype appeared only at the first post-infection time point. A few infants infected before 120 days plus one congenital case had the public Vdelta1 clonotype.

The chain recombines TRDV3 with TRDJ1; D is unresolved. The input for sequencing was peripheral blood, taken at time point 1 of longitudinal follow-up. The TCR comes from a human donor who was a Ugandan infant, either HIV-exposed or HIV-unexposed (not recorded which). DNA for the CDR3: TGTGCCTTTTCTGATCCTCGGCCTACCGATAAACTCATCTTT. Residues: CAFSDPRPTDKLIF.